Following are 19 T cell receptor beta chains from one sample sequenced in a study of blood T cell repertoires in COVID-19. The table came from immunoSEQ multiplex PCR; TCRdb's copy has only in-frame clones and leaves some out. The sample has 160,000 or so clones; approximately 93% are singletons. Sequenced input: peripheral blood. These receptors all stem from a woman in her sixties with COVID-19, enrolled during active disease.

The DNA of the CDR3 is TGCGCCAGCAGCTTGGGTCAGGGGGCGATGAAGACCCAGTACTTC. This sequence encodes CASSLGQGAMKTQYF. This chain links TRBV5-1 with TRBJ2-5; TRBD1 agrees at 8 bases. Trimming removed 0 bases from V and 6 bases from J; junction bases left unmatched: 7. The CDR3 is 15 amino acids. CDR1 is SGHRS, CDR2 YFSETQ, per germline.

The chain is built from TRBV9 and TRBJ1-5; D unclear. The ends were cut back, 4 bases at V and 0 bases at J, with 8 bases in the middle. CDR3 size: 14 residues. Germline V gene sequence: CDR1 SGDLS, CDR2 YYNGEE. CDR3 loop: CASSSQVSNQPQHF. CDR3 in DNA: TGTGCCAGCAGCTCGCAGGTTAGCAATCAGCCCCAGCATTTT.

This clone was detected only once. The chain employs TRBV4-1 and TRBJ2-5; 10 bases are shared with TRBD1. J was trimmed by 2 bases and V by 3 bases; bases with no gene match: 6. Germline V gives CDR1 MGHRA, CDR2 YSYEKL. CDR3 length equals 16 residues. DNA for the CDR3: TGCGCCAGCAGCCAGCTAGGACAGGGGGGTCAAGAGACCCAGTACTTC. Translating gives CASSQLGQGGQETQYF.

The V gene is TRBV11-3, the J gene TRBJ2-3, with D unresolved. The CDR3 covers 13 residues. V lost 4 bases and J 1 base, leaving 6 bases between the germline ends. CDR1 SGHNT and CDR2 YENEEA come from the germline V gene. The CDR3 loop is CASSSRGTDTQYF. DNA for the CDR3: TGTGCCAGCAGCTCTCGGGGCACAGATACGCAGTATTTT.

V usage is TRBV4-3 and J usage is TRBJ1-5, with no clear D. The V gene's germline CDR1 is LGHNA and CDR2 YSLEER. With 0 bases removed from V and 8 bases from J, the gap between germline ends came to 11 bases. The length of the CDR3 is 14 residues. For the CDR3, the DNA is TGCGCCAGCAGCCAAGATCCGGGTTATGAGCCCCAGCATTTT. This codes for CASSQDPGYEPQHF.

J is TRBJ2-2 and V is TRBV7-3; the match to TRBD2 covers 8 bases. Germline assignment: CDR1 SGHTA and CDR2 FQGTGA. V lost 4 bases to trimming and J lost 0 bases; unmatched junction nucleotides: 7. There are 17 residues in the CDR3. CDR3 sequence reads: CASSSREGTPNTGELFF. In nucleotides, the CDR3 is TGTGCCAGCAGCTCCCGGGAGGGGACACCGAACACCGGGGAGCTGTTTTTT.

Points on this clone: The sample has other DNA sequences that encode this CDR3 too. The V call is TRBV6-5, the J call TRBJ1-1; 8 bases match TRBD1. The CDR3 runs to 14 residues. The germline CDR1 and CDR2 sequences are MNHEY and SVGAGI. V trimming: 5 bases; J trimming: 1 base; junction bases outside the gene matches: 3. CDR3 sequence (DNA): TGTGCCAGCAGTAACGACAGGGGGAACACTGAAGCTTTCTTT. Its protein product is CASSNDRGNTEAFF.

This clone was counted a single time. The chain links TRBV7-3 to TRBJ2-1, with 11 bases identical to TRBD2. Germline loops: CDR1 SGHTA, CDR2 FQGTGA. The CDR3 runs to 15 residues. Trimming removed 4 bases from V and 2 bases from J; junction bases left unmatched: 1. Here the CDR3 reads CASSSTSGAYNEQFF. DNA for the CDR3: TGTGCCAGCAGCTCGACTAGCGGGGCCTACAATGAGCAGTTCTTC.

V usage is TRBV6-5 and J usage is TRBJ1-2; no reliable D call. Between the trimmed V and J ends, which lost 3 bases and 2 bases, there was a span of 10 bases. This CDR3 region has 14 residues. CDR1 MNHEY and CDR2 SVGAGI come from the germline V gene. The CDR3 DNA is TGTGCCAGCAGTTATTTAGACAAAAACTATGGCTACACCTTC. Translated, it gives CASSYLDKNYGYTF.

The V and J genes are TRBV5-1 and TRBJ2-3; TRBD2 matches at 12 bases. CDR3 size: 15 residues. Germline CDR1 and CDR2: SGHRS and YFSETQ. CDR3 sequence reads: CCGLAGGLSTDTQYF. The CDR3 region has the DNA TGCTGTGGTCTAGCGGGGGGGCTCAGCACAGATACGCAGTATTTT.

DNA of the CDR3: TGTGCCCTCGCTGGAGGTCTCAACTCTGGGGCCAACGTCCTGACTTTC. Translating gives CALAGGLNSGANVLTF. The chain links TRBV7-9 to TRBJ2-6, with a tentative D call TRBD2 (5 bases). The CDR3 extends over 16 amino acids. Between the trimmed V and J ends, which lost 11 bases and 0 bases, there was a span of 17 bases. Germline values: CDR1 SEHNR, CDR2 FQNEAQ (reference sequence).

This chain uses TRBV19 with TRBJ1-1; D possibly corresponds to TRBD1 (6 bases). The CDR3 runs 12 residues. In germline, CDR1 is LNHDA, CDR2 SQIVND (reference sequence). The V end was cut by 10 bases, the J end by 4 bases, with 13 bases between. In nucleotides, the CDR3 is TGTGCCACCCGCGCAGGGGCCACTGAAGCTTTCTTT. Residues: CATRAGATEAFF.

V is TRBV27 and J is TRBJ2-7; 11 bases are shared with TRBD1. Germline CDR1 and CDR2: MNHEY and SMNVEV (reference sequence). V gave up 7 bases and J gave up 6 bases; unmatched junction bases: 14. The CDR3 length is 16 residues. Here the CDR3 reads CASTPSPGTGGGEQYF. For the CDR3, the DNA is TGTGCCAGCACCCCCAGCCCCGGGACAGGGGGGGGCGAGCAGTACTTC.

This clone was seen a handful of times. Here the CDR3 reads CASSLNVDFATFRALDNEQFF. Written as DNA, the CDR3 is TGTGCCAGCAGCTTAAATGTTGACTTCGCGACTTTCAGGGCCCTTGACAATGAGCAGTTCTTC. V is TRBV13 and J is TRBJ2-1; D perhaps matches TRBD1 (5 bases). Trimming cost V 2 bases and J 5 bases, with 31 bases left between them. The CDR3 extends over 21 amino acids. The germline gives CDR1 PRHDT, CDR2 FYEKMQ (reference sequence).

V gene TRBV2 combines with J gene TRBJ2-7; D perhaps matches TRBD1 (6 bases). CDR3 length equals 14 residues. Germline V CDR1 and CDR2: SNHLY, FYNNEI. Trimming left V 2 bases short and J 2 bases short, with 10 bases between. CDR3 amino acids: CASSELWDTYEQYF. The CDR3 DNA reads TGTGCCAGCAGTGAATTGTGGGACACCTACGAGCAGTACTTC.

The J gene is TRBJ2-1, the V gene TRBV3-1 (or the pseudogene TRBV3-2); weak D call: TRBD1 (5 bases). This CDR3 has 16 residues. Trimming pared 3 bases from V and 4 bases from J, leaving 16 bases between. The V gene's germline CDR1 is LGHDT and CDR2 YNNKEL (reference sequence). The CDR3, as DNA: TGTGCCAGCAGCCAGGGCCTAGGGGCAGCGTACAATGAGCAGTTCTTC. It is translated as CASSQGLGAAYNEQFF.

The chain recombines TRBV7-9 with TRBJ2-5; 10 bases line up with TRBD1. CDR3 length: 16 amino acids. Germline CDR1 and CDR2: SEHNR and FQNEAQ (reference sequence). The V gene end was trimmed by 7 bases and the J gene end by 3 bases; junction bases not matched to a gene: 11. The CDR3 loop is CASTRWTGGNKETQYF. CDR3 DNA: TGTGCCAGCACCCGATGGACAGGGGGGAACAAAGAGACCCAGTACTTC.

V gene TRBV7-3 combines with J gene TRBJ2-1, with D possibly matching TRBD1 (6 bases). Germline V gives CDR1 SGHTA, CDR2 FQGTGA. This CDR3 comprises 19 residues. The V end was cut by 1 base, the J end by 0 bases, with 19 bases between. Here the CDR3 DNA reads TGTGCCAGCAGCTTAAAACGAGGCGGACAGCGAAGCTCCTACAATGAGCAGTTCTTC. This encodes CASSLKRGGQRSSYNEQFF.

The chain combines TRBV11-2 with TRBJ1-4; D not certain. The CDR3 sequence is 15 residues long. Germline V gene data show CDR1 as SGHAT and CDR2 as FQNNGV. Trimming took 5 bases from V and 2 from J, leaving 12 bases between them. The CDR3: CASSLSGGTNEKLFF. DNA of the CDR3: TGTGCCAGCAGCCTCTCGGGTGGGACTAATGAAAAACTGTTTTTT.